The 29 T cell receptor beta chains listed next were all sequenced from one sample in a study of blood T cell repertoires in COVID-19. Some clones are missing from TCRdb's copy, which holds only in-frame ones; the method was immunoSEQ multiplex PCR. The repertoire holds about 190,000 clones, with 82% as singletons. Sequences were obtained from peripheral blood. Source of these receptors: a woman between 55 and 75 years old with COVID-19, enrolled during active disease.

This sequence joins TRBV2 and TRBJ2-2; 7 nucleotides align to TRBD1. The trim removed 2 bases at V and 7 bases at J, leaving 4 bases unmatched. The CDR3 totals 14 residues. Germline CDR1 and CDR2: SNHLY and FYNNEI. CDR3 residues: CASSERSGGGELFF. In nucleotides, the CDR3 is TGTGCCAGCAGTGAAAGGTCAGGGGGCGGGGAGCTGTTTTTT.

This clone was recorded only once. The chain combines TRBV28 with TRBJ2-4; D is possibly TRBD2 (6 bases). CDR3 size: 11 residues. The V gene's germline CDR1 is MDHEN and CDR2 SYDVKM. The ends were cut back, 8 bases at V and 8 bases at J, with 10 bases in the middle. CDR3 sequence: CASPGTYIQYF. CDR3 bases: TGTGCCAGCCCCGGGACTTACATTCAGTACTTC.

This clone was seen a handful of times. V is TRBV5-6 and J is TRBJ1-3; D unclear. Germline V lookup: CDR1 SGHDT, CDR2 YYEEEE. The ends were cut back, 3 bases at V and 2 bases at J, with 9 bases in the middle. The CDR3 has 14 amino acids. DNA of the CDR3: TGTGCCAGCAGCTCCTCAGGTCCTGGAAACACCATATATTTT. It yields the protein CASSSSGPGNTIYF.

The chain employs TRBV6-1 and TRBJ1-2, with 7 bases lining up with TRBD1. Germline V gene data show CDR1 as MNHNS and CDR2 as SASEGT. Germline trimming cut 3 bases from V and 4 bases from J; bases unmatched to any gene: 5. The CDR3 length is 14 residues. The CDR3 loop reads CASSDRGCGYGYTF. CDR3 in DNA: TGTGCCAGCAGTGACAGGGGGTGCGGCTATGGCTACACCTTC.

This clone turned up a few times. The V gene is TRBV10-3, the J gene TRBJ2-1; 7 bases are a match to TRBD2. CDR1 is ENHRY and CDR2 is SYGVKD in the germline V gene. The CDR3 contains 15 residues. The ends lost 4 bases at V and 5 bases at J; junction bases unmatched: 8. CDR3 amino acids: CAISAKGLTDNEQFF. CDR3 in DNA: TGTGCCATCAGTGCTAAGGGACTAACCGACAATGAGCAGTTCTTC.

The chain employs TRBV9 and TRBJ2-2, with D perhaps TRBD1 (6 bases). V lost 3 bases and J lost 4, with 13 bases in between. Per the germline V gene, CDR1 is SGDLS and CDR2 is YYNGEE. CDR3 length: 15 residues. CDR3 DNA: TGTGCCAGCAGCGCCCTGTCACAGGGCACCGGGGAGCTGTTTTTT. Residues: CASSALSQGTGELFF.

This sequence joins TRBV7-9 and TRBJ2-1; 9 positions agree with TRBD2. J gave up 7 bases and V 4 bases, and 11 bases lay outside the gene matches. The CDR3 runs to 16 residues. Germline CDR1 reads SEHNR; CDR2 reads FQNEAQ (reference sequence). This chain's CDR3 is CASSSSGINPWNEQFF. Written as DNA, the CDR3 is TGTGCCAGCAGCTCTAGCGGGATAAACCCTTGGAATGAGCAGTTCTTC.

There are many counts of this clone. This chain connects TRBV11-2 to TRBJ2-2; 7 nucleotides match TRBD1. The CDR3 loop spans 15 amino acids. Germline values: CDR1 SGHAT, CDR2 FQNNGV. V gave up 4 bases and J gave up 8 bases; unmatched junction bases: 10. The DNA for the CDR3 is TGTGCCAGCAGCTCGGCGACAGGGCCCAGGGGGGAGCTGTTTTTT. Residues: CASSSATGPRGELFF.

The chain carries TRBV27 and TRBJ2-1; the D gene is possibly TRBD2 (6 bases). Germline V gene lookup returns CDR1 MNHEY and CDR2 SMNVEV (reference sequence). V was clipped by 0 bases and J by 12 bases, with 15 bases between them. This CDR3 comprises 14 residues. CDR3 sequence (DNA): TGTGCCAGCAGTTTATCGAAAATCCGGGAGCTGCAGTTCTTC. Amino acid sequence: CASSLSKIRELQFF.

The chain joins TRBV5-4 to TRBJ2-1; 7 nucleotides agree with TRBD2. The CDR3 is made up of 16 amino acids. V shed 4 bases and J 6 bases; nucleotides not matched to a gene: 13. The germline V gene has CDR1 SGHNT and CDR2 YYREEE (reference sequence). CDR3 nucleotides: TGTGCCAGCAGCCCCGAACTGGGACTAAGGCTCAATGAGCAGTTCTTC. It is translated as CASSPELGLRLNEQFF.

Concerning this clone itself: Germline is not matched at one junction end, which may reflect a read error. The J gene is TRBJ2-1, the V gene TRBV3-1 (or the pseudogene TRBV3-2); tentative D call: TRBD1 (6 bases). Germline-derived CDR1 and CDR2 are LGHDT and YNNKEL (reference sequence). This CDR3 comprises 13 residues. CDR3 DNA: TGTGCCAGCAGGACAACCCAGGGGTATCGTTTCGTCTTC. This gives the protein CASRTTQGYRFVF.

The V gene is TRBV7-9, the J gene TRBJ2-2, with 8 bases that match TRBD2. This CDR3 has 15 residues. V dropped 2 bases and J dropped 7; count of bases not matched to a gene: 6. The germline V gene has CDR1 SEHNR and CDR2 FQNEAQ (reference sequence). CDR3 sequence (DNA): TGTGCCAGCAGCTTATGGCCAGCGGGAGTCGGGGAGCTGTTTTTT. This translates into CASSLWPAGVGELFF.

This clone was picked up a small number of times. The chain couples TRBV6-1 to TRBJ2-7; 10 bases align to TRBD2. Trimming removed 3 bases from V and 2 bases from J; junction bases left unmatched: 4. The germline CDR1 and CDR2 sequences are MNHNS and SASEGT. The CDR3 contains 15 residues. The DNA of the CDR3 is TGTGCCAGCAGTGACCCTAGCGGGGGACCCTACGAGCAGTACGTC. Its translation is CASSDPSGGPYEQYV.

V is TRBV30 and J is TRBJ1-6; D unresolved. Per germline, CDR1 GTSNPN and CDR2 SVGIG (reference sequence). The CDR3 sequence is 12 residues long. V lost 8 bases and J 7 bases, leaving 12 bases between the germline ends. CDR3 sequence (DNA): TGTGCCCGCCGAGAAGAAAATTCACCCCTCCACTTT. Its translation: CARREENSPLHF.

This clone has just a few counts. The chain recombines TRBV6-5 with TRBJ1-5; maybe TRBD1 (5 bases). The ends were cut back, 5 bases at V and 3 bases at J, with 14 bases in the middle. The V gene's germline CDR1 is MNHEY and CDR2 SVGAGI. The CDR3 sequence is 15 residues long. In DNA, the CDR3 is TGTGCCAGCAGTCTGGACATGAGCTACAATCAGCCCCAGCATTTT. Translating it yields CASSLDMSYNQPQHF.

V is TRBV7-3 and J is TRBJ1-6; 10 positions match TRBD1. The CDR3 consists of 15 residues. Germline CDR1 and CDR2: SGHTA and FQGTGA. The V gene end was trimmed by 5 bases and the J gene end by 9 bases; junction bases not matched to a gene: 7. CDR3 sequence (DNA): TGTGCCAGCAGCCAACGACAGGGGGCCGGTTCACCCCTCCACTTT. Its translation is CASSQRQGAGSPLHF.

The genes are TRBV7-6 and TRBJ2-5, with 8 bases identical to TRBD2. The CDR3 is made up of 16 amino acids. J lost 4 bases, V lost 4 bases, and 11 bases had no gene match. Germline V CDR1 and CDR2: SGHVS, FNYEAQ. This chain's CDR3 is CASSSIAGLTGETQYF. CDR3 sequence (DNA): TGTGCCAGCAGCTCAATAGCGGGGCTCACGGGAGAGACCCAGTACTTC.

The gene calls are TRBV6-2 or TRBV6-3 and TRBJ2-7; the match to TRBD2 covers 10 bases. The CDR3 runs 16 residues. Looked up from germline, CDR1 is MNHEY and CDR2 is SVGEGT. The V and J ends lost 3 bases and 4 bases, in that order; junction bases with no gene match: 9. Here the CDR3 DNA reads TGTGCCAGCAGTTATAATCCTAGCGGGAGTTGGTACGAGCAGTACTTC. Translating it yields CASSYNPSGSWYEQYF.

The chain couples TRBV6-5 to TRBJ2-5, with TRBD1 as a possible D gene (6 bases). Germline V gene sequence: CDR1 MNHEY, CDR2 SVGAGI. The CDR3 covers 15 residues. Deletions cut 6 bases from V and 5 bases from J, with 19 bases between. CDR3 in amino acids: CASRPQQGIEETQYF. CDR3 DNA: TGTGCCAGCAGGCCCCAACAGGGTATTGAGGAGACCCAGTACTTC.

The CDR3 sequence is CASSSNWGQATDTQYF. CDR3 nucleotide sequence: TGTGCCAGCAGCTCTAATTGGGGACAGGCCACGGATACGCAGTATTTT. J is TRBJ2-3 and V is TRBV5-5; 8 nucleotides line up with TRBD1. The CDR3 spans 16 residues. The trim removed 3 bases at V and 6 bases at J, leaving 12 bases unmatched. The germline V gene encodes CDR1 SGHKS and CDR2 YYEKEE (reference sequence).

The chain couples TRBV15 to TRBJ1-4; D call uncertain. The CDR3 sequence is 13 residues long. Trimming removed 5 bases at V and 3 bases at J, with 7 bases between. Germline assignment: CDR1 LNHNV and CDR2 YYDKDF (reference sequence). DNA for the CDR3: TGTGCCACCAGCGTCCGGGCTAATGAAAAACTGTTTTTT. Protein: CATSVRANEKLFF.

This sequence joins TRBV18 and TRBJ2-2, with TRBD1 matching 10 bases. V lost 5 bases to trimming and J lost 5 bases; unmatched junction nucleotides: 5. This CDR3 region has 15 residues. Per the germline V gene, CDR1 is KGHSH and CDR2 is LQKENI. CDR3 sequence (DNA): TGTGCCAGCTCAGAGGGACAGGGGAAGACCGGGGAGCTGTTTTTT. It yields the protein CASSEGQGKTGELFF.

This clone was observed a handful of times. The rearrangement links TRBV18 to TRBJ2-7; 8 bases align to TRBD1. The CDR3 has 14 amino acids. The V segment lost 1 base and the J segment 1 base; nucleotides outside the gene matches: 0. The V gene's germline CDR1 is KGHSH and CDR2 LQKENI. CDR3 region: CASSPRDRSYEQYF. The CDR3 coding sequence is TGTGCCAGCTCACCACGGGACAGGTCCTACGAGCAGTACTTC.

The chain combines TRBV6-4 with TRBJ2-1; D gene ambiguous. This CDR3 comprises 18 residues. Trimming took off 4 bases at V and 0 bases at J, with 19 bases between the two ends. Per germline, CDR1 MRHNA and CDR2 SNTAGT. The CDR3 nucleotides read TGTGCCAGCAGTGCCAACCCAACGCCTGCTATCTCCTACAATGAGCAGTTCTTC. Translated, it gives CASSANPTPAISYNEQFF.

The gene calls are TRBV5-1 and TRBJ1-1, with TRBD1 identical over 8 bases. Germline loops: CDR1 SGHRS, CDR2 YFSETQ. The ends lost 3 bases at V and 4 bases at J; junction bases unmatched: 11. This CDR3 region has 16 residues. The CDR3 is CASSYGGQGSSTEAFF. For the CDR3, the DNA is TGCGCCAGCAGCTACGGAGGACAGGGATCTTCCACTGAAGCTTTCTTT.

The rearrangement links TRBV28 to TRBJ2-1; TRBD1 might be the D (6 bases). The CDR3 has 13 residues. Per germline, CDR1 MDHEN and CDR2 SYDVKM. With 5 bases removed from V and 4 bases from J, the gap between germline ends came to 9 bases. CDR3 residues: CASSPDSYNEQFF. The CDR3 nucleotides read TGTGCCAGCAGTCCGGACAGTTACAATGAGCAGTTCTTC.

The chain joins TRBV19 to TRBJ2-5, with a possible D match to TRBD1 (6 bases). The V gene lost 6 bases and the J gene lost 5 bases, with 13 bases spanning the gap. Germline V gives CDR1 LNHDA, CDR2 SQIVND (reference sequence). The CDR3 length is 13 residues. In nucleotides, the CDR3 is TGTGCCAGTAGCCCCGGACAGACGGAGACCCAGTACTTC. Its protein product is CASSPGQTETQYF.

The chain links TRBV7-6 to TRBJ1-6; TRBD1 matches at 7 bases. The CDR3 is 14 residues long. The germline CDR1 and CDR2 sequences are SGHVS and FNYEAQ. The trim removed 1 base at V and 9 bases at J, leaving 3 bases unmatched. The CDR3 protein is CASSLGQGVSPLHF. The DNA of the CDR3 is TGTGCCAGCAGCTTAGGACAGGGAGTTTCACCCCTCCACTTT.

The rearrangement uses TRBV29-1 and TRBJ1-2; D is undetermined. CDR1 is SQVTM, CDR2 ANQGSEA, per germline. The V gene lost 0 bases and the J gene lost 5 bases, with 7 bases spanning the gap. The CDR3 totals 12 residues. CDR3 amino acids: CSVEDLLYGYTF. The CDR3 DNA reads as TGCAGCGTTGAAGATTTATTGTATGGCTACACCTTC.